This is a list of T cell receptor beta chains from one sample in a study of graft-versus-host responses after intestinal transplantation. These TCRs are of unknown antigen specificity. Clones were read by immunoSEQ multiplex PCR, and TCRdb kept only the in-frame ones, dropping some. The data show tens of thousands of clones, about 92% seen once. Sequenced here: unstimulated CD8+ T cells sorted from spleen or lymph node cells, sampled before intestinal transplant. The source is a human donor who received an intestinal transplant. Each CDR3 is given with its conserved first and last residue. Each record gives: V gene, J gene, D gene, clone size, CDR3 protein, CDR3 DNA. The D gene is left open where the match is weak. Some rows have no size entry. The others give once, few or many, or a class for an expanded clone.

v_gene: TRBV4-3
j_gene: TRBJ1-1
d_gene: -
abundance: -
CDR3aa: CASSQVPFGGLNTEAFF
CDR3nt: TGCGCCAGCAGCCAAGTCCCCTTTGGGGGCTTGAACACTGAAGCTTTCTTT

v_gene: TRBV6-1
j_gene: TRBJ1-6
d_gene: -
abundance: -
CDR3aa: CASSDSHSYNSPLHF
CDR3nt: TGTGCCAGCAGTGATAGCCATTCCTATAATTCACCCCTCCACTTT

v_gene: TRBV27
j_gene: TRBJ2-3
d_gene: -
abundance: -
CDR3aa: CASSFLTAPDTQYF
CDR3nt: TGTGCCAGCAGTTTTCTGACAGCCCCAGATACGCAGTATTTT

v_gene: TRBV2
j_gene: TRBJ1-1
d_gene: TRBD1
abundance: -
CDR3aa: CASRWDRENTEAFF
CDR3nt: TGTGCCAGCCGCTGGGACAGAGAGAACACTGAAGCTTTCTTT

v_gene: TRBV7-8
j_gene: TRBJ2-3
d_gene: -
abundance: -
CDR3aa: CASSSGITTDTQYF
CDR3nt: TGTGCCAGCAGCTCGGGAATCACCACAGATACGCAGTATTTT

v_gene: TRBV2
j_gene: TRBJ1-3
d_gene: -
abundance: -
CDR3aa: CASSEASGPGNTIYF
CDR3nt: TGTGCCAGCAGTGAAGCGTCAGGGCCTGGAAACACCATATATTTT

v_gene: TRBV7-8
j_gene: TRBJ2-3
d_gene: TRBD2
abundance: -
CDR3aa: CASSLEVSGPFSTQYF
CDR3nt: TGTGCCAGCAGCTTAGAAGTTAGCGGGCCGTTTTCTACGCAGTATTTT

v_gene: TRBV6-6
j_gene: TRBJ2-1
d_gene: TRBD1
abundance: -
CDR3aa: CASSLPRDRARNEQFF
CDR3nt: TGTGCCAGCAGTCTCCCCCGGGACAGGGCCCGGAATGAGCAGTTCTTC

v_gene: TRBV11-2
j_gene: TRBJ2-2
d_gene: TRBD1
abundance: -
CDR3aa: CASSPGQGVPTGELFF
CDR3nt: TGTGCCAGCAGCCCGGGACAGGGGGTACCTACCGGGGAGCTGTTTTTT

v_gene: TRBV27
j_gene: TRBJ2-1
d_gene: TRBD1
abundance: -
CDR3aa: CASSLSDRVPYNEQFF
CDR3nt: TGTGCCAGCAGTTTATCGGACAGGGTTCCCTACAATGAGCAGTTCTTC

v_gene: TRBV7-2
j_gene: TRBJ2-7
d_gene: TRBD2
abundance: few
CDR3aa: CASSLAGLAGSYEQYF
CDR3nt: TGTGCCAGCAGCTTAGCCGGACTAGCGGGATCCTACGAGCAGTACTTC

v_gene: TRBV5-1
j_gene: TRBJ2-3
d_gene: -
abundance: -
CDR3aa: CASSFTVMLTTDTQYF
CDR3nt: TGCGCCAGCAGCTTCACGGTGATGTTAACCACAGATACGCAGTATTTT

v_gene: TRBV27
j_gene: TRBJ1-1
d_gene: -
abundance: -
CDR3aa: CASKVGAEAFF
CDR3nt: TGTGCCAGCAAGGTGGGAGCTGAAGCTTTCTTT

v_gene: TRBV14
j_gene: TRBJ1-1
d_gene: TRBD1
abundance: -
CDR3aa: CASSPLDSGGTEAFF
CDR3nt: TGTGCCAGCAGCCCCCTGGACTCAGGGGGCACTGAAGCTTTCTTT

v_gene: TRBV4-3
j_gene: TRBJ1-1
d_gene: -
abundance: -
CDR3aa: CASSPTIAYTEAFF
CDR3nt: TGCGCCAGCAGCCCCACCATTGCGTACACTGAAGCTTTCTTT

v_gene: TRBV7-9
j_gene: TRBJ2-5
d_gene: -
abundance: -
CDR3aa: CASSLDTTQTQYF
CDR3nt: TGTGCCAGCAGCTTAGATACGACACAGACCCAGTACTTC

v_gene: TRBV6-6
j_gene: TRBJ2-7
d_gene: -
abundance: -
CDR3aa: CASSYSSTHYEQYF
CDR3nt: TGTGCCAGCAGTTACTCGAGCACCCACTACGAGCAGTACTTC

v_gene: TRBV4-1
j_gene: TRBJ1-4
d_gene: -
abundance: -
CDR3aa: CASSHSTDLSEKLFF
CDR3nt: TGCGCCAGCAGCCACAGCACAGATCTGAGTGAAAAACTGTTTTTT

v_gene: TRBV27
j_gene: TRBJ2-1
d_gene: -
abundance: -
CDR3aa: CASSLASPSSYNEQFF
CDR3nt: TGTGCCAGCAGTTTAGCTAGCCCTAGCTCCTACAATGAGCAGTTCTTC

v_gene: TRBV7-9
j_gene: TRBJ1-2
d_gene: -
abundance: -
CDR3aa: CASSPPTDYGYTF
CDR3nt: TGTGCCAGCAGCCCACCGACAGACTATGGCTACACCTTC

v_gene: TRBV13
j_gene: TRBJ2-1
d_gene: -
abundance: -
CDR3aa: CASSLGPVTYNEQFF
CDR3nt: TGTGCCAGCAGCTTAGGCCCGGTAACCTACAATGAGCAGTTCTTC

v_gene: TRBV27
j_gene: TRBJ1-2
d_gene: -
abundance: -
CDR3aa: CASSLSPVDGYTF
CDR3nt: TGTGCCAGCAGTTTATCCCCGGTGGATGGCTACACCTTC

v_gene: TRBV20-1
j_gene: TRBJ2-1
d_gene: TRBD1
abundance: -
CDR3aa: CSLTGGGEQFF
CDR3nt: TGCAGCCTTACAGGGGGAGGCGAGCAGTTCTTC

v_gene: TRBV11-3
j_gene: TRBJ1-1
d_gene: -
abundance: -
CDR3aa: CASSPDSMNTEAFF
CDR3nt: TGTGCCAGCAGCCCGGACAGTATGAACACTGAAGCTTTCTTT

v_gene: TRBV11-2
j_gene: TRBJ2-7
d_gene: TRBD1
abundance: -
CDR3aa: CASSLEWTGDEQYF
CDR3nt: TGTGCCAGCAGCTTAGAGTGGACAGGGGACGAGCAGTACTTC

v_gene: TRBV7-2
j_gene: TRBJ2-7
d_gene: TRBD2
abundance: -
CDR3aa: CASSSGLAINEQYF
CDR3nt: TGTGCCAGCAGCTCCGGACTAGCAATAAATGAGCAGTACTTC

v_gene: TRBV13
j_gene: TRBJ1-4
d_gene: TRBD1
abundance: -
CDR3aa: CASSNRGVNEKLFF
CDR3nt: TGTGCCAGCAGCAACAGGGGCGTTAATGAAAAACTGTTTTTT

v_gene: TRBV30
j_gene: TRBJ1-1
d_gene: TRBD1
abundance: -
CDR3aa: CAWSPGGAGTEAFF
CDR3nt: TGTGCCTGGAGTCCAGGGGGCGCGGGCACTGAAGCTTTCTTT

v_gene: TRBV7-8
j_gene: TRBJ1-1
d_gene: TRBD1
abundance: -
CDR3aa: CASSLDRDQSRPPAFF
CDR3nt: TGTGCCAGCAGCCTCGACAGGGATCAGTCCCGCCCACCAGCTTTCTTT